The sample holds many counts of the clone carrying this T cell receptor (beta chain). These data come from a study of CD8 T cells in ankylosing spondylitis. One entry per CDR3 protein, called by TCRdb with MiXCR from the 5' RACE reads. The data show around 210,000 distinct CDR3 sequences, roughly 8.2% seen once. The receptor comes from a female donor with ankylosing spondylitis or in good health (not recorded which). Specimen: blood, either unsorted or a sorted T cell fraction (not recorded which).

This chain's CDR3 is CASRDSGLMKETQYF. The CDR3 region has the DNA TGTGCCAGCAGAGACTCGGGACTGATGAAAGAGACCCAGTACTTC. The chain employs TRBV3-1 and TRBJ2-5; maybe TRBD2 (6 bases). Trimming cost V 6 bases and J 3 bases, with 17 bases left between them. The CDR3 spans 15 residues. Germline V CDR1 and CDR2: LGHDT, YNNKEL (reference sequence).